The entry below describes one T cell receptor beta chain. This specimen belongs to a study of beta chain features in type 1 diabetes. Since all of the isolated RNA was reverse transcribed, expressed TCRB transcripts were what got sequenced. The protocol was immunoSEQ multiplex PCR, while the TCRdb copy is restricted to in-frame clones and leaves out a portion. The sample has some 150,000 clones; 9% to 10% are singletons. Germline loops: CDR1 SNHLY, CDR2 FYNNEI. The CDR3 length is 15 residues. The junction had 5 bases not matched to a gene; V was cut back by 1 base and J by 10 bases. V usage is TRBV2 and J usage is TRBJ1-6, with 9 bases lining up with TRBD1. This TCR was recovered from a woman aged 40 to 55 in good health. Material: central memory CD4+ T cells from blood. CDR3: CASSEVMGQGSPLHF. The CDR3 bases are TGTGCCAGCAGTGAAGTTATGGGACAGGGCTCACCCCTCCACTTT.